This T cell receptor beta chain was captured in a study of identical twins. Study-wide results and limits: Abundant beta clonotypes from cord blood bore fewer insertions; memory repertoires lacked this pattern.

MiXCR was run by TCRdb on the 5' RACE reads, yielding one entry per CDR3 protein. The sample carries 200,000 to 300,000 distinct CDR3 sequences, approximately 7% recorded once. As regards this clonotype: No antigen is known for it.

CDR3 size: 13 residues. Germline CDR1 reads SEHNR; CDR2 reads FQNEAQ (reference sequence). Trimming removed 10 bases at V and 3 bases at J, with 16 bases between. The sample was also reused in another study, on yellow fever vaccine responses in identical twins.

The sequence was obtained from a woman aged 18-30 years in good health. This chain joins TRBV7-9 and TRBJ2-7, with a tentative D call TRBD1 (5 bases). What was sequenced was memory (CD45RO+) T cells sorted from blood. The CDR3 region is CATGHTTLYEQYF. As DNA, the CDR3 is TGTGCCACCGGACACACGACTCTCTACGAGCAGTACTTC.